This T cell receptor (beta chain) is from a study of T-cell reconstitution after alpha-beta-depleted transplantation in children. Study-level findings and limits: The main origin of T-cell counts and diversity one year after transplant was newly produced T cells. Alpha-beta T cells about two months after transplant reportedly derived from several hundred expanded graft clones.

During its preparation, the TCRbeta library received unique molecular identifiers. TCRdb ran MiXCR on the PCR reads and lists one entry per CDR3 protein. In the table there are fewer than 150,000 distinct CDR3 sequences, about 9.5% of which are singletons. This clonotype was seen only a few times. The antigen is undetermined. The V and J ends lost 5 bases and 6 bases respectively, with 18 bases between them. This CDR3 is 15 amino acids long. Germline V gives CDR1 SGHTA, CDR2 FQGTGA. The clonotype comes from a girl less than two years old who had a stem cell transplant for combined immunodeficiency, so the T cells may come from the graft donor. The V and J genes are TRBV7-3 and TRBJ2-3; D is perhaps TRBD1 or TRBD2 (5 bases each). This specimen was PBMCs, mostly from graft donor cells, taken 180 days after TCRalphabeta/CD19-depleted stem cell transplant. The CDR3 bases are TGTGCCAGCAGCCCGCAAGGGACGGCGATGGATACGCAGTATTTT. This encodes CASSPQGTAMDTQYF.